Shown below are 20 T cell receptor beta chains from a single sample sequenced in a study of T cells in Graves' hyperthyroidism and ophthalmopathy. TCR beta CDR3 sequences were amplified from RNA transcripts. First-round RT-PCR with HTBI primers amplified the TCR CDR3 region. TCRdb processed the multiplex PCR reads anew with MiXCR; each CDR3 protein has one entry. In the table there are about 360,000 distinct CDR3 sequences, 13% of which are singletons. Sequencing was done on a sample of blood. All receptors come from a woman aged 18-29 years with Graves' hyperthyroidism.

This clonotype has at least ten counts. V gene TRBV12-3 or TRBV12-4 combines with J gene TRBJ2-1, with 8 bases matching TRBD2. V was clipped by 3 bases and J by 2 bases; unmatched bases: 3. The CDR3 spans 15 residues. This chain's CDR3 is CASSLRGAAYNEQFF. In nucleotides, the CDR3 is TGTGCCAGCAGTTTGCGGGGGGCAGCCTACAATGAGCAGTTCTTC.

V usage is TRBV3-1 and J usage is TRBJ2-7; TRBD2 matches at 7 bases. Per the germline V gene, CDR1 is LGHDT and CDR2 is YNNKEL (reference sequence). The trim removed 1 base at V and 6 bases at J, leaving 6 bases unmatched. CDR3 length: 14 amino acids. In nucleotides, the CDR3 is TGTGCCAGCAGCCAAGCTGGGAAGCGGGGCGAGCAGTACTTC. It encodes CASSQAGKRGEQYF.

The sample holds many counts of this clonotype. In DNA, the CDR3 is TGCGCCAGCAGCCCCGGTGAAGGTAATCAGCCCCAGCATTTT. This encodes CASSPGEGNQPQHF. V usage is TRBV5-1 and J usage is TRBJ1-5; D remains unclear. V was shortened by 4 bases and J by 4 bases, with 12 bases between the two germline ends. Per the germline V gene, CDR1 is SGHRS and CDR2 is YFSETQ. The CDR3 extends over 14 amino acids.

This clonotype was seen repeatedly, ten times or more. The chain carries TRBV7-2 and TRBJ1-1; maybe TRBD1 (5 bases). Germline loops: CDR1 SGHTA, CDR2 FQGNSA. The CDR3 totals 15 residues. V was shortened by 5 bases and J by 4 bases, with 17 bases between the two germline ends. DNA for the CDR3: TGTGCCAGCAGCCGGGGCGGGGGGTCGAGCACTGAAGCTTTCTTT. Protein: CASSRGGGSSTEAFF.

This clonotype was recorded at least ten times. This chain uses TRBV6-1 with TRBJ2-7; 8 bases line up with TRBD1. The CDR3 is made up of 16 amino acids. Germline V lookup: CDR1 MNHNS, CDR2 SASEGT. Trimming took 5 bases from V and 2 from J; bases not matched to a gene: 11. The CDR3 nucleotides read TGTGCCAGCAGTAAAATCACACAGGGGGTTCCCTACGAGCAGTACTTC. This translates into CASSKITQGVPYEQYF.

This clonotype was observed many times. CDR3 region: CASSLEDRVRAFF. The CDR3, as DNA: TGTGCCAGCAGCTTGGAAGACAGGGTACGGGCTTTCTTT. The rearrangement joins TRBV5-5 to TRBJ1-1; 7 positions agree with TRBD1. Trimming at V came to 0 bases and at J to 11 bases, leaving 7 bases not matched to a gene. The germline gives CDR1 SGHKS, CDR2 YYEKEE (reference sequence). The CDR3 runs 13 residues.

The CDR3 DNA sequence: TGTGCCAGCAGCGTAGAGGGACAGGGGGTTCACAATGAGCAGTTCTTC. Protein: CASSVEGQGVHNEQFF. V gene TRBV9 combines with J gene TRBJ2-1; 11 nucleotides agree with TRBD1. V shed 0 bases, J shed 5 bases, and the junction held 4 bases outside the gene matches. The CDR3 sequence is 16 residues long. Germline loops: CDR1 SGDLS, CDR2 YYNGEE.

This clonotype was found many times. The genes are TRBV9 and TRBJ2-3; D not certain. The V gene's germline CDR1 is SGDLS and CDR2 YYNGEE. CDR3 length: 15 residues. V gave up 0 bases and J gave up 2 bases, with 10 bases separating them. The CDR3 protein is CASSVGRANTDTQYF. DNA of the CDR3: TGTGCCAGCAGCGTAGGCCGGGCAAACACAGATACGCAGTATTTT.

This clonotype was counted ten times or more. CDR3: CAWSVGHSGNTIYF. The DNA for the CDR3 is TGTGCCTGGAGTGTGGGACACTCTGGAAACACCATATATTTT. The V gene is TRBV30, the J gene TRBJ1-3; TRBD1 might be the D (6 bases). The CDR3 has 14 amino acids. With 0 bases removed from V and 0 bases from J, the gap between germline ends came to 6 bases. Germline V gives CDR1 GTSNPN, CDR2 SVGIG (reference sequence).

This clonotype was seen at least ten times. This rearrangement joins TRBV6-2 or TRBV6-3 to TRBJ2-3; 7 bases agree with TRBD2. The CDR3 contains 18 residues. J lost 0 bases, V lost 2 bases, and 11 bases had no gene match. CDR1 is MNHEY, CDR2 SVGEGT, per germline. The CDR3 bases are TGTGCCAGCAGTTACGTTCTTGGCCTAGCGGATAGCACAGATACGCAGTATTTT. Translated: CASSYVLGLADSTDTQYF.

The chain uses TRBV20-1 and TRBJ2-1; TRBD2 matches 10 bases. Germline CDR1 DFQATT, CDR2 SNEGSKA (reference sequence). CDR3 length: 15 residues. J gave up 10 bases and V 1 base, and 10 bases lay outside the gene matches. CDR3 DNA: TGCAGTGCTAGAGGTCCTAGCGGGGGACCTGCCGAGCAGTTCTTC. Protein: CSARGPSGGPAEQFF.

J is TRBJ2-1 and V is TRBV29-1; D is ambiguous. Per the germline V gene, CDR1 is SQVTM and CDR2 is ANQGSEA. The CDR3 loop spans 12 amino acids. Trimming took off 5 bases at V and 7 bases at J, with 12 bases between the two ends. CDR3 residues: CSVTVHLNEQFF. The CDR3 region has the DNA TGCAGCGTTACTGTCCACTTAAATGAGCAGTTCTTC.

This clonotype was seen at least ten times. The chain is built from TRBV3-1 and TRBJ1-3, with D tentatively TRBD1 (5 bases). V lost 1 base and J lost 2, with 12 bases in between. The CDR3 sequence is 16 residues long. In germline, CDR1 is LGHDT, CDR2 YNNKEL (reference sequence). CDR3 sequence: CASSQVYAGTGNTIYF. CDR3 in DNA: TGTGCCAGCAGCCAAGTGTATGCAGGGACTGGAAACACCATATATTTT.

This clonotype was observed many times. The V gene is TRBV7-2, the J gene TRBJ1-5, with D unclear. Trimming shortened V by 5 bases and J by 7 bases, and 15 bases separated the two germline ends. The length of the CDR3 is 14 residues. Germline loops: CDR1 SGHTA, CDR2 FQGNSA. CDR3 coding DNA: TGTGCCAGCAGCCCTTATGGGGAATGGCAGCCCCAGCATTTT. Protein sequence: CASSPYGEWQPQHF.

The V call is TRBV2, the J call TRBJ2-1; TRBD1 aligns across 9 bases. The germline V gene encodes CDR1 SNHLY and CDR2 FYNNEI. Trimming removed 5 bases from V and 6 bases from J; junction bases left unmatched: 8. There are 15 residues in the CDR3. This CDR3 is CASSSDRGEGNEQFF. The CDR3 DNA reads TGTGCCAGCAGTTCCGACAGGGGGGAAGGCAATGAGCAGTTCTTC.

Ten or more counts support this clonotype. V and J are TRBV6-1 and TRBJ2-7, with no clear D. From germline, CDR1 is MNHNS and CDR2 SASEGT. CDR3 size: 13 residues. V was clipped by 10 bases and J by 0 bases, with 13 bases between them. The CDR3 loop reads CATTGIRSYEQYF. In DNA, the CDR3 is TGTGCCACTACCGGTATCCGCTCCTACGAGCAGTACTTC.

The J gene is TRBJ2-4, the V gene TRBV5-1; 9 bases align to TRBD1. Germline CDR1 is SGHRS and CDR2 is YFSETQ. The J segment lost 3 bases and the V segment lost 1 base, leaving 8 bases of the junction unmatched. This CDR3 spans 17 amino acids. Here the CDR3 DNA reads TGCGCCAGCAGCTTGCCCGGGACAGGGTCAGTCAAAAACATTCAGTACTTC. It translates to CASSLPGTGSVKNIQYF.

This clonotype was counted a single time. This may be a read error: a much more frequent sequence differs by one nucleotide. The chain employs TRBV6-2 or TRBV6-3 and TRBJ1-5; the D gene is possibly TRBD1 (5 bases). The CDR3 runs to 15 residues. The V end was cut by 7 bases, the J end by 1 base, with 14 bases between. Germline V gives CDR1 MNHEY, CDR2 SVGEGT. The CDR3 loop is CASISGGGSNQPQHF. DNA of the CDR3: TGTGCCAGCATCTCTGGGGGAGGGAGCAATCAGCCCCAGCATTTT.

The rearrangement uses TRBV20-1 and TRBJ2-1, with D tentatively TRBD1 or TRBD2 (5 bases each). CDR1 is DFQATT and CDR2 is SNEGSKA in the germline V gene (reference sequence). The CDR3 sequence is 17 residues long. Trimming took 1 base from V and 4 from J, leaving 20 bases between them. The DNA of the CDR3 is TGCAGTGCTAGAGCCGACGGGGCGAGCGGTTCATACAATGAGCAGTTCTTC. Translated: CSARADGASGSYNEQFF.

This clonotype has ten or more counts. The CDR3 coding sequence is TGCAGTCACTCAAGTCCGGGGGCGGAGACCCAGTACTTC. As protein: CSHSSPGAETQYF. This chain links TRBV20-1 with TRBJ2-5; D possibly uses TRBD1 or TRBD2 (6 bases each). V lost 8 bases, J lost 5 bases, and 18 bases lay in between. This CDR3 region has 13 residues. The germline gives CDR1 DFQATT, CDR2 SNEGSKA (reference sequence).